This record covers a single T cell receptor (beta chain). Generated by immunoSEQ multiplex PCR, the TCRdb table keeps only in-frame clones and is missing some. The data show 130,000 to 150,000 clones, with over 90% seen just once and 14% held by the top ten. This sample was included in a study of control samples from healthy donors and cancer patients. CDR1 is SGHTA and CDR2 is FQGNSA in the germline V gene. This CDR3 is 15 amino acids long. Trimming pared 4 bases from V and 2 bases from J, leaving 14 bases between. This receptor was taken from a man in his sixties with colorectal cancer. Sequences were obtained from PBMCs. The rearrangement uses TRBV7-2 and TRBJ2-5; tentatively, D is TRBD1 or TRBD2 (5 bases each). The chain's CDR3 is CASSSQRTLQETQYF. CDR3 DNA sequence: TGTGCCAGCAGCTCTCAGCGGACACTTCAAGAGACCCAGTACTTC.